The clone carrying this TCR beta chain has a single count. Alongside a J-beta primer mix, a sample-barcoded 5' primer served in a second PCR lasting roughly 7 to 11 cycles. TCRdb reanalysed the 5' RACE reads using MiXCR and keeps one entry per CDR3 protein. This sample has some 1.8 million distinct CDR3 sequences, with around 40% found just once. The entry originates in a study of blood T cells in healthy people across ages. There were healthy Caucasian individuals from Russia, aged roughly 6 to 100, serving as donors. The sequence was obtained from a human donor in good health. Sequencing was performed on blood.

CDR3 protein: CASSLLTGTKNIQYF. The CDR3 region has the DNA TGTGCCAGCAGCTTATTGACAGGGACCAAAAACATTCAGTACTTC. The chain is built from TRBV7-9 and TRBJ2-4, with TRBD1 matching over 7 bases. The V and J ends lost 2 bases and 2 bases, in that order; junction bases with no gene match: 3. Per the germline V gene, CDR1 is SEHNR and CDR2 is FQNEAQ (reference sequence). There are 15 residues in the CDR3.